Described below is a single T cell receptor (beta chain) sequence and its context. The CDR3 is 12 amino acids. Trimming pared 10 bases from V and 7 bases from J, leaving 14 bases between. Germline V gene data show CDR1 as ENHRY and CDR2 as SYGVKD. TCR beta VDJ combinations and CDR3 sequences were profiled from genomic DNA. MiXCR, run by TCRdb on the reads, gives a single entry per CDR3 protein. The sample has roughly 200,000 distinct CDR3 sequences; 60% to 80% are singletons. The data belong to a study of CD8+CD57+ T cells in acquired aplastic anemia. About the research overall: Sorted CD4+ and CD8+ cells yielded around 3.2 ug of DNA on average.

Sequencing involved patients with CD8+CD57+ cell expansion previously shown by flow cytometry. The specimen sequenced was sorted CD4+, CD8+, or CD8+CD57+ T cells (not recorded which) from PBMCs. The receptor was derived from a human donor with aplastic anemia. The rearrangement joins TRBV10-3 to TRBJ2-1, with TRBD1 as a possible D gene (5 bases). The CDR3 DNA reads as TGTGCCAGCAAAGGGGCGCGGAATGAGCAGTTCTTC. The encoded protein is CASKGARNEQFF.